A single sample gave rise to the 10 T cell receptor beta chains below, sequenced in a study of blood T cell repertoires in COVID-19. Profiled with immunoSEQ multiplex PCR; TCRdb holds only in-frame clones, not every one. The data show about 210,000 clones, with approximately 90% seen just once and 4% to 6% held by the top ten. Material: peripheral blood. The receptors were gathered from a woman between 35 and 50 years old with acute or convalescent COVID-19.

The chain carries TRBV30 and TRBJ2-3; 15 bases agree with TRBD2. CDR3 size: 20 residues. V lost 3 bases, J lost 2 bases, and 15 bases stayed unmatched. Germline-derived CDR1 and CDR2 are GTSNPN and SVGIG (reference sequence). The CDR3 DNA follows: TGTGCCTGGAGGGCCCCGCGGACTAGCGGGGGGGCCCAGTACACAGATACGCAGTATTTT. Translation: CAWRAPRTSGGAQYTDTQYF.

This sequence joins TRBV11-2 and TRBJ2-1; 9 nucleotides match TRBD2. Germline CDR1 and CDR2: SGHAT and FQNNGV. The CDR3 runs 15 residues. Germline trimming cut 5 bases from V and 4 bases from J; bases unmatched to any gene: 6. In DNA, the CDR3 is TGTGCCAGCAGCGCGAGCGGGGGGAGATACAATGAGCAGTTCTTC. Its translation is CASSASGGRYNEQFF.

The J gene is TRBJ2-4, the V gene TRBV7-5; TRBD1, the D gene given by the table, was not confirmed from the DNA. TRBV7-5 is labeled a pseudogene. The CDR3 has 16 residues. Written as DNA, the CDR3 is TGTGCCAGAAGCCCTTCTCAGGGGGTCTGGCCAAACATTCAGTACTTC. It codes for CARSPSQGVWPNIQYF.

Written as DNA, the CDR3 is TGTGCCAGCAGGGGTTGGGCTTACACTGAAGCTTTCTTT. Its translation is CASRGWAYTEAFF. V and J are TRBV14 and TRBJ1-1; D unclear. Germline CDR1 and CDR2: SGHDN and FVKESK. V lost 6 bases and J lost 3, with 11 bases in between. This CDR3 is built from 13 residues.

The chain couples TRBV5-1 to TRBJ2-3, with a weak D call TRBD2 (5 bases). The germline V and J ends were trimmed by 7 bases and 1 base, with 19 bases remaining between them. The CDR3 extends over 16 amino acids. Germline V CDR1 and CDR2: SGHRS, YFSETQ. The CDR3 DNA reads as TGCGCCAGCTCGCGAGGGCGCCAATCGGGCACAGATACGCAGTATTTT. Translating gives CASSRGRQSGTDTQYF.

The V call is TRBV9, the J call TRBJ1-3; D remains ambiguous. CDR3 length: 14 residues. Trimming removed 2 bases at V and 6 bases at J, with 12 bases between. Germline CDR1 reads SGDLS; CDR2 reads YYNGEE. The CDR3 DNA reads TGTGCCAGCAGCGTGGGGAGATTGGAAAACACCATATATTTT. It specifies CASSVGRLENTIYF.

V usage is TRBV29-1 and J usage is TRBJ2-2; TRBD1 matches at 7 bases. Per the germline V gene, CDR1 is SQVTM and CDR2 is ANQGSEA. The ends lost 5 bases at V and 4 bases at J; junction bases unmatched: 4. The CDR3 has 13 residues. In nucleotides, the CDR3 is TGCAGCGTTCCGGACAGGACCACCGGGGAGCTGTTTTTT. The encoded protein is CSVPDRTTGELFF.

The gene calls are TRBV6-6 and TRBJ2-7; 11 nucleotides match TRBD2. In germline, CDR1 is MNHNY, CDR2 SVGAGI (reference sequence). Trimming at V came to 5 bases and at J to 5 bases, leaving 29 bases not matched to a gene. The CDR3 is made up of 22 amino acids. CDR3 residues: CASSPRSRTLPVSGGEGNEQYV. The DNA for the CDR3 is TGTGCCAGCAGTCCACGATCACGAACCCTCCCTGTTAGCGGGGGGGAAGGGAACGAGCAGTACGTC.

The chain combines TRBV2 with TRBJ1-1; D is possibly TRBD1 (6 bases). Germline values: CDR1 SNHLY, CDR2 FYNNEI. This CDR3 contains 16 residues. Trimming removed 6 bases from V and 0 bases from J, with 17 bases in between. The CDR3 DNA sequence: TGTGCCAGCAGATTAGGGGGTACCTACATGAACACTGAAGCTTTCTTT. This translates into CASRLGGTYMNTEAFF. Together with reference TRBV2 and TRBJ1-1, the CDR3 gives the full variable domain: EPEVTQTPSHQVTQMGQEVILRCVPISNHLYFYWYRQILGQKVEFLVSFYNNEISEKSEIFDDQFSVERPDGSNFTLKIRSTKLEDSAMYFCASRLGGTYMNTEAFFGQGTRLTVV.

The chain carries TRBV18 and TRBJ2-3; 7 nucleotides align to TRBD2. The CDR3 has 14 amino acids. Per germline, CDR1 KGHSH and CDR2 LQKENI. Unmatched junction bases numbered 4, after V lost 1 base and J lost 6 bases. CDR3 DNA sequence: TGTGCCAGCTCACCACTGTCAGCGGGGGATACGCAGTATTTT. Its translation: CASSPLSAGDTQYF.